The next 5 T cell receptor beta chains were all read from a single sample in a study of blood T cell repertoires in COVID-19. Assay used: immunoSEQ multiplex PCR; TCRdb lists only in-frame clones, some missing. The table has about 120,000 clones, around 85% seen once. Sequencing was carried out using peripheral blood. The receptors come from a man younger than 45 with COVID-19, enrolled during active disease.

This chain connects TRBV6-2 or TRBV6-3 to TRBJ2-1; D uncertain. CDR1 is MNHEY and CDR2 is SVGEGT in the germline V gene. The CDR3 spans 12 residues. Trimming removed 2 bases from V and 7 bases from J, with 6 bases in between. The CDR3 loop reads CASSYIQNEQFF. The CDR3 coding sequence is TGTGCCAGCAGTTACATACAGAATGAGCAGTTCTTC.

The chain combines TRBV24-1 with TRBJ1-1; D call uncertain. The V gene's germline CDR1 is KGHDR and CDR2 SFDVKD. CDR3 size: 12 residues. The germline V and J ends were trimmed by 5 bases and 7 bases, with 10 bases remaining between them. CDR3 in amino acids: CATSVTGLEAFF. The DNA for the CDR3 is TGTGCCACCAGTGTGACTGGTCTTGAAGCTTTCTTT.

In its sample, this clone was seen a few times. This chain links TRBV2 with TRBJ2-1; 7 positions match TRBD1. CDR3 length: 17 amino acids. Germline loops: CDR1 SNHLY, CDR2 FYNNEI. V trimming: 5 bases; J trimming: 3 bases; junction bases outside the gene matches: 13. CDR3 coding DNA: TGTGCCAGCAGTCCTTCGAGGGGACAGATATACTACAATGAGCAGTTCTTC. Encoded protein: CASSPSRGQIYYNEQFF.

Regarding this clone: Additional DNA sequences in this sample encode the identical CDR3. The rearrangement joins TRBV11-2 to TRBJ2-2; D unclear. The CDR3 runs to 14 residues. V lost 0 bases and J 3 bases, leaving 5 bases between the germline ends. Germline assignment: CDR1 SGHAT and CDR2 FQNNGV. The CDR3 bases are TGTGCCAGCAGCTTAGAGAGATACACCGGGGAGCTGTTTTTT. It is translated as CASSLERYTGELFF.

This clone is a singleton in its sample. The chain employs TRBV7-2 and TRBJ1-1; D unclear. The length of the CDR3 is 13 residues. Trimming pared 7 bases from V and 0 bases from J, leaving 9 bases between. The germline V gene encodes CDR1 SGHTA and CDR2 FQGNSA. For the CDR3, the DNA is TGTGCCAGCATAGAACAGCTGAACACTGAAGCTTTCTTT. The encoded protein is CASIEQLNTEAFF.